The rows below give T cell receptor beta chains drawn from one sample of a study of cytomegalovirus exposure and HLA in healthy donors. The protocol was immunoSEQ multiplex PCR, while the TCRdb copy is restricted to in-frame clones and leaves out a portion. The repertoire holds roughly 190,000 clones, with approximately 80% as singletons. What was sequenced was PBMCs. The receptor source for this set is a woman aged 45-60 years in good health and CMV-seropositive. Both conserved end residues are part of each CDR3. Each record gives: CDR3 DNA, CDR3 protein, clone size, V gene, CDR3 length, J gene, D gene. D genes are given only for firm matches. Size is omitted from some rows. Given values are once, few, many or a class for expanded clones.

CDR3 DNA: TGTGCCAGCAGAAGACAGCCGGGCGAGCAGTACTTC; CDR3 protein: CASRRQPGEQYF; clone size: -; V gene: TRBV2; CDR3 length: 12; J gene: TRBJ2-7; D gene: -
CDR3 DNA: TGTGCCAGTAGTATAGGACAGGGGATGAATTCACCCCTCCACTTT; CDR3 protein: CASSIGQGMNSPLHF; clone size: -; V gene: TRBV19; CDR3 length: 15; J gene: TRBJ1-6; D gene: TRBD1
CDR3 DNA: TGTTCCAGCAGTTCACCGGGACAGGGGACCACTGAAGCTTTCTTT; CDR3 protein: CSSSSPGQGTTEAFF; clone size: -; V gene: TRBV7-9; CDR3 length: 15; J gene: TRBJ1-1; D gene: TRBD1
CDR3 DNA: TGCAGTGCTAGAGTTATCTACGAGCAGTACTTC; CDR3 protein: CSARVIYEQYF; clone size: -; V gene: TRBV20-1; CDR3 length: 11; J gene: TRBJ2-7; D gene: -
CDR3 DNA: TGCGCCAGCAGCTTGGGCGGGACAGGGAATTATCAGCCCCAGCATTTT; CDR3 protein: CASSLGGTGNYQPQHF; clone size: -; V gene: TRBV5-1; CDR3 length: 16; J gene: TRBJ1-5; D gene: TRBD1
CDR3 DNA: TGTGCCAGCAGTGGCGGGGGAGCGAACACCGGGGAGCTGTTTTTT; CDR3 protein: CASSGGGANTGELFF; clone size: -; V gene: TRBV6-6; CDR3 length: 15; J gene: TRBJ2-2; D gene: TRBD2
CDR3 DNA: TGTGCCAGCAGACCCCAGACAGGGGGCAACGGGGAGCTGTTTTTT; CDR3 protein: CASRPQTGGNGELFF; clone size: once; V gene: TRBV6-1; CDR3 length: 15; J gene: TRBJ2-2; D gene: TRBD1
CDR3 DNA: TGTGCCAGCAGTGATTACAGGGTCTCTGGGGCCAACGTCCTGACTTTC; CDR3 protein: CASSDYRVSGANVLTF; clone size: -; V gene: TRBV2; CDR3 length: 16; J gene: TRBJ2-6; D gene: -
CDR3 DNA: TGTGCCAGCAGTCCCTCGGGGATGAACACTGAAGCTTTCTTT; CDR3 protein: CASSPSGMNTEAFF; clone size: -; V gene: TRBV6-6; CDR3 length: 14; J gene: TRBJ1-1; D gene: -
CDR3 DNA: TGTGCCAGCAGTTCCGGACAGGTGAAAACTGAAGCTTTCTTT; CDR3 protein: CASSSGQVKTEAFF; clone size: -; V gene: TRBV6-6; CDR3 length: 14; J gene: TRBJ1-1; D gene: TRBD1
CDR3 DNA: TGTGCCAGCAGTTCCCGGACAGTCCACAATCAGCCCCAGCATTTT; CDR3 protein: CASSSRTVHNQPQHF; clone size: -; V gene: TRBV27; CDR3 length: 15; J gene: TRBJ1-5; D gene: -
CDR3 DNA: TGCGCCAGCAGCTCGACAGGGGGCGGTTACTATGGCTACACCTTC; CDR3 protein: CASSSTGGGYYGYTF; clone size: -; V gene: TRBV5-1; CDR3 length: 15; J gene: TRBJ1-2; D gene: TRBD1
CDR3 DNA: TGTGCCAGCGAAGGTTCAGGAAATTCACCCCTCCACTTT; CDR3 protein: CASEGSGNSPLHF; clone size: -; V gene: TRBV2; CDR3 length: 13; J gene: TRBJ1-6; D gene: -
CDR3 DNA: TGTGCCAGCAGCCGAACATTTCGACAGTCTTTCCCGCAGTACTTC; CDR3 protein: CASSRTFRQSFPQYF; clone size: -; V gene: TRBV14; CDR3 length: 15; J gene: TRBJ2-7; D gene: -
CDR3 DNA: TGTGCCAGCAGTTCCACAGGGTCCGTTAACTATGGCTACACCTTC; CDR3 protein: CASSSTGSVNYGYTF; clone size: -; V gene: TRBV6-5; CDR3 length: 15; J gene: TRBJ1-2; D gene: -
CDR3 DNA: TGTGCCAGCAGCCCTCAGGGGAGCGGGGGCGGGGAGCTGTTTTTT; CDR3 protein: CASSPQGSGGGELFF; clone size: -; V gene: TRBV7-9; CDR3 length: 15; J gene: TRBJ2-2; D gene: TRBD2
CDR3 DNA: TGTGCCAGCAGCTTGGCCAGGGCAAGCTCTGGGGCCAACGTCCTGACTTTC; CDR3 protein: CASSLARASSGANVLTF; clone size: -; V gene: TRBV7-2; CDR3 length: 17; J gene: TRBJ2-6; D gene: -
CDR3 DNA: TGTGCCAGCAGCTTGGCCAGGCAGAACTATGGCTACACCTTC; CDR3 protein: CASSLARQNYGYTF; clone size: -; V gene: TRBV5-5; CDR3 length: 14; J gene: TRBJ1-2; D gene: -
CDR3 DNA: TGCGCCAGCAGCTTGGCAACAGGGGGCGAGGGTGAGCAGTTCTTC; CDR3 protein: CASSLATGGEGEQFF; clone size: once; V gene: TRBV5-1; CDR3 length: 15; J gene: TRBJ2-1; D gene: TRBD1
CDR3 DNA: TGTGCCAGCAGCTTAAGGGCAGGGGGCATTGAAACGCAGTATTTT; CDR3 protein: CASSLRAGGIETQYF; clone size: -; V gene: TRBV5-6; CDR3 length: 15; J gene: TRBJ2-3; D gene: TRBD1
CDR3 DNA: TGTGCCAGCAGCCTATCCCAGGGAATTGGCTACACCTTC; CDR3 protein: CASSLSQGIGYTF; clone size: -; V gene: TRBV11-2; CDR3 length: 13; J gene: TRBJ1-2; D gene: -
CDR3 DNA: TGTGCCAGCGGGAGGGGACAGGTTGAGGAGCAGTACTTC; CDR3 protein: CASGRGQVEEQYF; clone size: -; V gene: TRBV6-5; CDR3 length: 13; J gene: TRBJ2-7; D gene: -
CDR3 DNA: TGTGCCAGCAGCTTAGGGGGACTAGCGGGGCGTGGCGGGGAGCTGTTTTTT; CDR3 protein: CASSLGGLAGRGGELFF; clone size: -; V gene: TRBV7-2; CDR3 length: 17; J gene: TRBJ2-2; D gene: TRBD2
CDR3 DNA: TGTGCCAGCAGTGTGGGACTAGCAATTGATACGCAGTATTTT; CDR3 protein: CASSVGLAIDTQYF; clone size: -; V gene: TRBV25-1; CDR3 length: 14; J gene: TRBJ2-3; D gene: TRBD2
CDR3 DNA: TGTGCCAGCAGCTACGCCAGCAGCCAAGTGCCCTCGACAGTGAACACTGAAGCTTTCTTT; CDR3 protein: CASSYASSQVPSTVNTEAFF; clone size: -; V gene: TRBV4-2; CDR3 length: 20; J gene: TRBJ1-1; D gene: -
CDR3 DNA: TGTGCTAGCAGCCAGGGAAGCAATCAGCCCCAGCATTTT; CDR3 protein: CASSQGSNQPQHF; clone size: -; V gene: TRBV7-7; CDR3 length: 13; J gene: TRBJ1-5; D gene: -
CDR3 DNA: TGTGCCTGGAGTAGGAGGGTAGGGGATGGGGGGGACGAGCAGTACTTC; CDR3 protein: CAWSRRVGDGGDEQYF; clone size: -; V gene: TRBV30; CDR3 length: 16; J gene: TRBJ2-7; D gene: TRBD2
CDR3 DNA: TGTGCCAGCACCACGACAGGGCGCGAGCAGTACTTC; CDR3 protein: CASTTTGREQYF; clone size: once; V gene: TRBV7-6; CDR3 length: 12; J gene: TRBJ2-7; D gene: TRBD1
CDR3 DNA: TGTGCCAGCAGGTCTCCTCTAGCGGGGTACACAGATACGCAGTATTTT; CDR3 protein: CASRSPLAGYTDTQYF; clone size: -; V gene: TRBV6-6; CDR3 length: 16; J gene: TRBJ2-3; D gene: TRBD2
CDR3 DNA: TGTGCCAGCAGCCAAGGGACTAGCGGGGGGGCCAGAGATACGCAGTATTTT; CDR3 protein: CASSQGTSGGARDTQYF; clone size: -; V gene: TRBV5-4; CDR3 length: 17; J gene: TRBJ2-3; D gene: TRBD2
CDR3 DNA: TGTGCCATCAGTGATACTAGCGGGGGGCCCGGGGAGCAGTACTTC; CDR3 protein: CAISDTSGGPGEQYF; clone size: -; V gene: TRBV10-3; CDR3 length: 15; J gene: TRBJ2-7; D gene: TRBD2
CDR3 DNA: TGTGCCAACTCGGTTGCAGGAAACACCATATATTTT; CDR3 protein: CANSVAGNTIYF; clone size: -; V gene: TRBV28; CDR3 length: 12; J gene: TRBJ1-3; D gene: -
CDR3 DNA: TGTGCCAGCTCACCACCCGGACTAGCGGGGGGACAAGAGACCCAGTACTTC; CDR3 protein: CASSPPGLAGGQETQYF; clone size: once; V gene: TRBV18; CDR3 length: 17; J gene: TRBJ2-5; D gene: TRBD2
CDR3 DNA: TGTGCCAGCCTTAAGGGGACAGGGATCAACACTGAAGCTTTCTTT; CDR3 protein: CASLKGTGINTEAFF; clone size: -; V gene: TRBV2; CDR3 length: 15; J gene: TRBJ1-1; D gene: TRBD1
CDR3 DNA: TGTGCCAGCAGTCTATCGACCGGGGTCTACGAGCAGTACTTC; CDR3 protein: CASSLSTGVYEQYF; clone size: -; V gene: TRBV7-9; CDR3 length: 14; J gene: TRBJ2-7; D gene: -
CDR3 DNA: TGCGCCAGCAGCCAAGTCGCCGGGGAGCTGTTTTTT; CDR3 protein: CASSQVAGELFF; clone size: few; V gene: TRBV4-3; CDR3 length: 12; J gene: TRBJ2-2; D gene: -
CDR3 DNA: TGTGCCAGCAGTGACATCGCCAGGGAGACCCAGTACTTC; CDR3 protein: CASSDIARETQYF; clone size: -; V gene: TRBV6-5; CDR3 length: 13; J gene: TRBJ2-5; D gene: -
CDR3 DNA: TGTGCCAGCAGCTCCCAGACAGGGACGAACACTGAAGCTTTCTTT; CDR3 protein: CASSSQTGTNTEAFF; clone size: -; V gene: TRBV5-6; CDR3 length: 15; J gene: TRBJ1-1; D gene: TRBD1
CDR3 DNA: TGTGCCAGCAGTTTATATATTTACAGCTATAGCAATCAGCCCCAGCATTTT; CDR3 protein: CASSLYIYSYSNQPQHF; clone size: -; V gene: TRBV27; CDR3 length: 17; J gene: TRBJ1-5; D gene: -
CDR3 DNA: TGCGCCAGCAGTGAGTCGCCCGACAGGGAAAAACTGTTTTTT; CDR3 protein: CASSESPDREKLFF; clone size: -; V gene: TRBV10-1; CDR3 length: 14; J gene: TRBJ1-4; D gene: -
CDR3 DNA: TGTGCCAGCACCCTCGGAGGCTCCTTAGGGGGTAACTATGGCTACACCTTC; CDR3 protein: CASTLGGSLGGNYGYTF; clone size: -; V gene: TRBV2; CDR3 length: 17; J gene: TRBJ1-2; D gene: -
CDR3 DNA: TGCGCCAGCAGGACCGTTTACGGGGGGGTTCCTCAAGAGACCCAGTACTTC; CDR3 protein: CASRTVYGGVPQETQYF; clone size: -; V gene: TRBV5-1; CDR3 length: 17; J gene: TRBJ2-5; D gene: TRBD2
CDR3 DNA: TGTGCCAGCAGTTACTCGAGACAGGGTGCGGCCTACGAGCAGTACTTC; CDR3 protein: CASSYSRQGAAYEQYF; clone size: -; V gene: TRBV6-5; CDR3 length: 16; J gene: TRBJ2-7; D gene: TRBD1
CDR3 DNA: TGCGCCAGCAGCCAAGATTGGAGTCTCGGAAACACCATATATTTT; CDR3 protein: CASSQDWSLGNTIYF; clone size: -; V gene: TRBV4-1; CDR3 length: 15; J gene: TRBJ1-3; D gene: -
CDR3 DNA: TGTGCCAGCAGTTTAAATCGAGTAGGGGCCTACGAGCAGTACTTC; CDR3 protein: CASSLNRVGAYEQYF; clone size: -; V gene: TRBV28; CDR3 length: 15; J gene: TRBJ2-7; D gene: -
CDR3 DNA: TGTGCCAGCAGCTATATGGGACAGGGGGCAGGAGATACGCAGTATTTT; CDR3 protein: CASSYMGQGAGDTQYF; clone size: -; V gene: TRBV6-6; CDR3 length: 16; J gene: TRBJ2-3; D gene: TRBD1
CDR3 DNA: TGTGCCTGGAGTTTTAACAGGGGCACTGAAGCTTTCTTT; CDR3 protein: CAWSFNRGTEAFF; clone size: few; V gene: TRBV30; CDR3 length: 13; J gene: TRBJ1-1; D gene: TRBD1
CDR3 DNA: TGTGCCAGCAGCCCCAGACAGGTAACCTACGAGCAGTACTTC; CDR3 protein: CASSPRQVTYEQYF; clone size: -; V gene: TRBV7-2; CDR3 length: 14; J gene: TRBJ2-7; D gene: -
CDR3 DNA: TGTGCCAGCAGTGGACAGGGAGACACCGGGGAGCTGTTTTTT; CDR3 protein: CASSGQGDTGELFF; clone size: -; V gene: TRBV2; CDR3 length: 14; J gene: TRBJ2-2; D gene: TRBD1
CDR3 DNA: TGTGCCAGCAGCGAGGGGGCAACCTACGAGCAGTACTTC; CDR3 protein: CASSEGATYEQYF; clone size: once; V gene: TRBV7-2; CDR3 length: 13; J gene: TRBJ2-7; D gene: TRBD1
CDR3 DNA: TGTGCCAGCAGCTTAAATATGAACACCGGGGAGCTGTTTTTT; CDR3 protein: CASSLNMNTGELFF; clone size: once; V gene: TRBV11-2; CDR3 length: 14; J gene: TRBJ2-2; D gene: -
CDR3 DNA: TGTGCCAGCAGTTATATGAGCTCCTACGAGCAGTACTTC; CDR3 protein: CASSYMSSYEQYF; clone size: few; V gene: TRBV6-5; CDR3 length: 13; J gene: TRBJ2-7; D gene: -
CDR3 DNA: TGTGCCTGGAGTGTTGAGGCTAACTATGGCTACACCTTC; CDR3 protein: CAWSVEANYGYTF; clone size: once; V gene: TRBV30; CDR3 length: 13; J gene: TRBJ1-2; D gene: -
CDR3 DNA: TGCAGCGTTGACCTCCGGGACAGGGGATACAATGAGCAGTTCTTC; CDR3 protein: CSVDLRDRGYNEQFF; clone size: -; V gene: TRBV29-1; CDR3 length: 15; J gene: TRBJ2-1; D gene: TRBD1
CDR3 DNA: TGTGCCAGCAGCTGGGGGCGGGGGGCCGGGGAGACCCAGTACTTC; CDR3 protein: CASSWGRGAGETQYF; clone size: once; V gene: TRBV6-5; CDR3 length: 15; J gene: TRBJ2-5; D gene: TRBD2
CDR3 DNA: TGTGCCAGCAGCTTGGACAGGTTACAGGGAGATACGCAGTATTTT; CDR3 protein: CASSLDRLQGDTQYF; clone size: few; V gene: TRBV5-4; CDR3 length: 15; J gene: TRBJ2-3; D gene: -
CDR3 DNA: TGTGCCAGCTCCCTAGCGCTCCTCGGCACAGATACGCAGTATTTT; CDR3 protein: CASSLALLGTDTQYF; clone size: -; V gene: TRBV13; CDR3 length: 15; J gene: TRBJ2-3; D gene: -
CDR3 DNA: TGTGCCAGCAGACGACAGAGCACAGATACGCAGTATTTT; CDR3 protein: CASRRQSTDTQYF; clone size: -; V gene: TRBV6-6; CDR3 length: 13; J gene: TRBJ2-3; D gene: -